This T cell receptor beta chain came from a study of post-analysis software for immune sequencing data. Study-level findings and limits: With TRBV5-6, TRBV5-1 and TRBV20-1 included, 4 to 6 TRBV segments were more frequent in patients than in controls. Relative to controls, patients with multiple sclerosis showed significantly lower normalized Chao1 diversity.

From germline, CDR1 is LNHDA and CDR2 SQIVND (reference sequence). The V gene lost 10 bases and the J gene lost 4 bases, with 19 bases spanning the gap. CDR3 length: 14 amino acids. About this clonotype itself: Its specificity is not known.

Unique molecular identifiers featured in each of the TCR beta cDNA libraries. MiXCR was run by TCRdb on the PCR reads, yielding one entry per CDR3 protein. The table lists a few hundred thousand distinct CDR3 sequences, less than 40% of them singletons. This TCR came from a girl between 5 and 17 years old with multiple sclerosis. The chain recombines TRBV19 with TRBJ2-5; D may correspond to TRBD1 or TRBD2 (5 bases each). The sequencing sample was made of blood. The chain's CDR3 is CATKTSGSSETQYF. The CDR3 DNA is TGTGCCACCAAAACCTCAGGGAGTTCAGAGACCCAGTACTTC.